The 17 T cell receptor beta chains below all came from one sample that was sequenced in a study of siplizumab effects on memory and regulatory T cells. Only in-frame clones appear in the TCRdb table, and some are missing; sequencing was by immunoSEQ multiplex PCR. Here the sample spans about 82,000 clones, roughly 87% being singletons. Sequencing was performed on Tregs sorted from blood. Receptors originate from a human donor in good health.

The chain links TRBV30 to TRBJ1-2; D remains ambiguous. V was shortened by 4 bases and J by 13 bases, with 13 bases between the two germline ends. The CDR3 consists of 10 residues. Germline CDR1 reads GTSNPN; CDR2 reads SVGIG (reference sequence). CDR3 sequence reads: CAWIQVDSTF. The CDR3 region has the DNA TGTGCCTGGATCCAGGTTGACTCCACCTTC.

The rearrangement uses TRBV19 and TRBJ2-3; D ambiguous. V gave up 6 bases and J gave up 1 base, with 11 bases separating them. CDR1 is LNHDA, CDR2 SQIVND, per germline (reference sequence). The CDR3 loop spans 14 amino acids. The CDR3 region has the DNA TGTGCCAGTAGGATCGGGTTGGGCACAGATACGCAGTATTTT. The encoded protein is CASRIGLGTDTQYF.

This chain joins TRBV7-9 and TRBJ1-2; D remains ambiguous. The germline gives CDR1 SEHNR, CDR2 FQNEAQ (reference sequence). The V end lost 8 bases, the J end lost 8 bases, and 21 bases lay between the germline ends. The CDR3 covers 14 residues. CDR3 loop: CASVLTVSEGGYTF. The CDR3, as DNA: TGTGCCAGCGTGTTGACCGTCTCTGAGGGAGGCTACACCTTC.

This chain connects TRBV5-4 to TRBJ2-3; TRBD2 matches at 9 bases. Germline-derived CDR1 and CDR2 are SGHNT and YYREEE (reference sequence). The CDR3 contains 14 residues. V lost 4 bases, J lost 3 bases, and 3 bases stayed unmatched. CDR3 nucleotide sequence: TGTGCCAGCAGCCAGGGACTAGCAACAGATACGCAGTATTTT. It encodes CASSQGLATDTQYF.

V is TRBV14 and J is TRBJ2-5; D might be TRBD2 (5 bases). Per germline, CDR1 SGHDN and CDR2 FVKESK. V was cut by 3 bases and J by 5 bases, with 16 bases left in between. The CDR3 has 15 residues. CDR3 nucleotide sequence: TGTGCCAGCAGCCATCTACTAACTAGTATGGAGACCCAGTACTTC. This encodes CASSHLLTSMETQYF.

V and J are TRBV6-5 and TRBJ2-7; TRBD2 matches 9 bases. With V trimmed by 2 bases and J by 4 bases, 3 bases remained unmatched. This CDR3 has 14 amino acids. In germline, CDR1 is MNHEY, CDR2 SVGAGI. CDR3 residues: CASSYRGGGYEQYF. CDR3 in DNA: TGTGCCAGCAGTTACCGCGGGGGGGGGTACGAGCAGTACTTC.

This chain uses TRBV9 with TRBJ2-6; the D gene could be TRBD1 or TRBD2 (5 bases each). V was trimmed by 3 bases and J by 9 bases, leaving 25 bases between them. The CDR3 is made up of 18 amino acids. CDR1 is SGDLS and CDR2 is YYNGEE in the germline V gene. The CDR3 spells CASSAPKRGSYLGNVLTF. CDR3 sequence (DNA): TGTGCCAGCAGCGCTCCAAAGAGGGGAAGTTACTTGGGCAACGTCCTGACTTTC.

This rearrangement joins TRBV7-2 to TRBJ2-7, with D unresolved. This CDR3 comprises 14 residues. V gave up 4 bases and J gave up 0 bases, with 10 bases separating them. Germline V gene sequence: CDR1 SGHTA, CDR2 FQGNSA. The CDR3 nucleotides read TGTGCCAGCAGCTACCGACTGAGCTCCTACGAGCAGTACTTC. Translation gives CASSYRLSSYEQYF. Full variable domain (missing parts from reference TRBV7-2 and TRBJ2-7): GAGVSQSPSNKVTEKGKDVELRCDPISGHTALYWYRQSLGQGLEFLIYFQGNSAPDKSGLPSDRFSAERTGGSVSTLTIQRTQQEDSAVYLCASSYRLSSYEQYFGPGTRLTVT.

This clone came up once. The chain employs TRBV7-8 and TRBJ1-2; no reliable D call. The CDR3 sequence is 13 residues long. Per germline, CDR1 SGHVS and CDR2 FQNEAQ. Trimming took 5 bases from V and 4 from J, leaving 11 bases between them. Here the CDR3 reads CASSVRPFYGYTF. CDR3 sequence (DNA): TGTGCCAGCAGCGTTCGACCGTTCTATGGCTACACCTTC.

This chain uses TRBV10-1 with TRBJ2-1; D unresolved. Germline CDR1 WNHNN, CDR2 SYGVQD (reference sequence). V shed 3 bases and J shed 10 bases, with 10 bases lying between them. The CDR3 loop spans 12 amino acids. The CDR3 loop reads CASSDPDEEQFF. In nucleotides, the CDR3 is TGCGCCAGCAGTGACCCTGATGAAGAGCAGTTCTTC.

CDR3 sequence (DNA): TGTGCCAGCAGCTTAGCGAGCACTAGCGGGTTCACAGATACGCAGTATTTT. It yields the protein CASSLASTSGFTDTQYF. The rearrangement links TRBV7-2 to TRBJ2-3, with 9 bases fitting TRBD2. Losses at the gene ends were 0 bases for V and 2 bases for J; bases not matched to a gene: 6. The CDR3 has 17 amino acids. Germline V gives CDR1 SGHTA, CDR2 FQGNSA.

This clone is a singleton in its sample. This sequence joins TRBV9 and TRBJ2-3; D ambiguous. The CDR3 sequence is 13 residues long. Germline V CDR1 and CDR2: SGDLS, YYNGEE. The V gene lost 0 bases and the J gene lost 1 base, with 3 bases spanning the gap. CDR3 in amino acids: CASSVGGTDTQYF. DNA for the CDR3: TGTGCCAGCAGCGTAGGGGGCACAGATACGCAGTATTTT.

This chain links TRBV4-1 with TRBJ1-5; D unclear. The CDR3 covers 18 residues. CDR1 is MGHRA, CDR2 YSYEKL, per germline. Between the trimmed V and J ends, which lost 0 bases and 4 bases, there was a span of 19 bases. The CDR3 region has the DNA TGCGCCAGCAGCCAAGAGGGAATATGGGAGGATCGGAATCAGCCCCAGCATTTT. Translation: CASSQEGIWEDRNQPQHF.

This chain uses TRBV5-4 with TRBJ2-1; 9 bases line up with TRBD1. V gave up 2 bases and J gave up 1 base; unmatched junction bases: 4. CDR1 is SGHNT and CDR2 is YYREEE in the germline V gene (reference sequence). The CDR3 has 16 residues. The CDR3 spells CASSLFGTGSYNEQFF. CDR3 coding DNA: TGTGCCAGCAGCTTATTCGGGACAGGGTCCTACAATGAGCAGTTCTTC.

This clone rates as medium-sized. This rearrangement joins TRBV6-5 to TRBJ2-7, with 10 bases identical to TRBD2. The CDR3 is 14 amino acids. Unmatched junction bases numbered 2, after V lost 5 bases and J lost 1 base. Germline CDR1 is MNHEY and CDR2 is SVGAGI. This chain's CDR3 is CASSRTSGSYEQYF. CDR3 coding DNA: TGTGCCAGCAGTCGGACTAGCGGATCCTACGAGCAGTACTTC.

This clone turned up a few times. V gene TRBV19 combines with J gene TRBJ1-1, with D perhaps TRBD1 (5 bases). The V end lost 7 bases, the J end lost 6 bases, and 15 bases lay between the germline ends. Germline V CDR1 and CDR2: LNHDA, SQIVND (reference sequence). The length of the CDR3 is 13 residues. CDR3 sequence reads: CASMKTGGSEAFF. The CDR3 coding sequence is TGTGCCAGTATGAAAACAGGAGGTTCTGAAGCTTTCTTT.

The chain recombines TRBV11-3 with TRBJ2-3, with TRBD1 identical over 9 bases. Germline V gene sequence: CDR1 SGHNT, CDR2 YENEEA. The junction had 4 bases not matched to a gene; V was cut back by 5 bases and J by 1 base. The CDR3 has 15 amino acids. The CDR3 DNA sequence: TGTGCCAGCAGCACAGGGGGCTCGGGCACAGATACGCAGTATTTT. Its translation is CASSTGGSGTDTQYF.